This T cell receptor (beta chain) was recorded in a study of T cell responses to AZD1222 COVID-19 vaccine. The germline V gene has CDR1 MDHEN and CDR2 SYDVKM. Between the trimmed V and J ends, which lost 5 bases and 6 bases, there was a span of 11 bases. The CDR3 runs to 12 residues. This clone was detected a few times. The antigen remains undetermined. Sequencing used immunoSEQ multiplex PCR; TCRdb keeps in-frame clones, though not all of them. The data hold about 120,000 clones, with less than 90% observed a single time. Study findings and constraints: Most donors were white British, females outnumbered males, and clonal diversity was possibly underestimated. Spike-spanning, vaccine-associated CD4 TCRs were dominant at 160-218 and 743-854.

The material was peripheral blood, obtained on day 0 of AZD1222 vaccination. This TCR was sampled from an adult in good health. V and J are TRBV28 and TRBJ2-7; D not certain. The CDR3 is CASSPYMGEQYF. The CDR3 DNA follows: TGTGCCAGCAGTCCATACATGGGCGAGCAGTACTTC.